The 15 T cell receptor beta chains in this list originate from one sample, sequenced in a study of blood T cell repertoires in COVID-19. The assay was immunoSEQ multiplex PCR, and TCRdb's table has in-frame clones only and misses some. The sample has under 300,000 clones, approximately 89% seen once; the top ten hold about 2.3%. Sequenced input: PBMCs or T cells enriched from blood (not recorded which). Source of these receptors: a middle-aged woman with acute COVID-19.

The chain links TRBV9 to TRBJ1-4; a possible D gene is TRBD1 (5 bases). Germline V lookup: CDR1 SGDLS, CDR2 YYNGEE. The CDR3 length is 16 residues. Trimming shortened V by 3 bases and J by 8 bases, and 20 bases separated the two germline ends. The DNA of the CDR3 is TGTGCCAGCAGCGAGGGCAGGGCCCGCGTTAGGGAAAAACTGTTTTTT. Translation gives CASSEGRARVREKLFF. Looking up the rest from reference TRBV9 and TRBJ1-4 gives the full variable domain: DSGVTQTPKHLITATGQRVTLRCSPRSGDLSVYWYQQSLDQGLQFLIQYYNGEERAKGNILERFSAQQFPDLHSELNLSSLELGDSALYFCASSEGRARVREKLFFGSGTQLSVL.

The J gene is TRBJ2-1, the V gene TRBV11-2, with D perhaps TRBD1 (6 bases). CDR1 is SGHAT, CDR2 FQNNGV, per germline. V gave up 8 bases and J gave up 9 bases, with 17 bases separating them. The CDR3 extends over 13 amino acids. In nucleotides, the CDR3 is TGTGCCAGCGTGCGCCGAAGAGGGGGTGAGCAGTTCTTC. This codes for CASVRRRGGEQFF.

The genes are TRBV7-9 and TRBJ2-1; TRBD2 matches at 8 bases. The CDR3 is made up of 15 amino acids. Germline V gene lookup returns CDR1 SEHNR and CDR2 FQNEAQ (reference sequence). Germline trimming cut 6 bases from V and 2 bases from J; bases unmatched to any gene: 6. The CDR3 coding sequence is TGTGCCAGCAGACCCGGGACTAGTACCTACAATGAGCAGTTCTTC. Translated: CASRPGTSTYNEQFF.

The rearrangement uses TRBV2 and TRBJ2-2; no clear D. The CDR3 sequence is 15 residues long. Germline V gene data show CDR1 as SNHLY and CDR2 as FYNNEI. Trimming pared 4 bases from V and 4 bases from J, leaving 13 bases between. The CDR3 region has the DNA TGTGCCAGCAGTGTTCAGTTGACGGGCACCGGGGAGCTGTTTTTT. This gives the protein CASSVQLTGTGELFF.

The chain carries TRBV7-2 and TRBJ2-5; a weak D match, TRBD2 (5 bases). Germline CDR1 SGHTA, CDR2 FQGNSA. This CDR3 is built from 13 residues. Deletions cut 8 bases from V and 2 bases from J, with 12 bases between. The CDR3 loop is CASQRRTQETQYF. In DNA, the CDR3 is TGTGCCAGCCAACGGCGGACTCAAGAGACCCAGTACTTC.

The V and J genes are TRBV9 and TRBJ1-2, with D perhaps matching TRBD1 (6 bases). The CDR3 is 15 residues long. V lost 3 bases, J lost 2 bases, and 14 bases lay in between. The germline V gene has CDR1 SGDLS and CDR2 YYNGEE. The CDR3 DNA reads as TGTGCCAGCAGCGCGACCAGGGGCCCGAACTATGGCTACACCTTC. Residues: CASSATRGPNYGYTF.

This chain links TRBV5-6 with TRBJ1-2, with 7 bases identical to TRBD1. The V segment lost 0 bases and the J segment 7 bases; nucleotides outside the gene matches: 3. There are 13 residues in the CDR3. Germline lookup yields CDR1 SGHDT and CDR2 YYEEEE. DNA of the CDR3: TGTGCCAGCAGCTTGGCACAGGGGCTTGGCTACACCTTC. Protein: CASSLAQGLGYTF.

The rearrangement uses TRBV7-2 and TRBJ1-3; 7 bases are shared with TRBD1. CDR1 is SGHTA and CDR2 is FQGNSA in the germline V gene. V lost 4 bases and J lost 4; bases outside the gene matches: 10. The CDR3 is 16 residues long. The CDR3 DNA reads as TGTGCCAGCAGCTCCCAGACAGGGCTCCTCGGAAACACCATATATTTT. Amino acids: CASSSQTGLLGNTIYF.

V is TRBV18 and J is TRBJ2-5; TRBD1 matches 9 bases. Trimming removed 2 bases from V and 5 bases from J; junction bases left unmatched: 0. In germline, CDR1 is KGHSH, CDR2 LQKENI. CDR3 size: 13 residues. This CDR3 reads CASSPGQGETQYF. CDR3 DNA sequence: TGTGCCAGCTCACCAGGACAGGGGGAGACCCAGTACTTC.

The V call is TRBV7-8, the J call TRBJ2-7, with 8 bases identical to TRBD2. Germline CDR1 reads SGHVS; CDR2 reads FQNEAQ. Trimming removed 2 bases from V and 3 bases from J; junction bases left unmatched: 9. The length of the CDR3 is 16 residues. The CDR3: CASSLSTSGGGYEQYV. The DNA for the CDR3 is TGTGCCAGCAGCTTAAGTACATCGGGAGGGGGCTACGAGCAGTACGTC.

The chain combines TRBV5-4 with TRBJ2-3; a weak D match, TRBD1 (5 bases). The CDR3 contains 14 residues. V gave up 4 bases and J gave up 2 bases, with 11 bases separating them. Germline CDR1 and CDR2: SGHNT and YYREEE (reference sequence). The CDR3 DNA reads TGTGCCAGCAGCCCCGACAGCTTCACAGATACGCAGTATTTT. This sequence encodes CASSPDSFTDTQYF.

This sequence joins TRBV7-8 and TRBJ2-3; TRBD2 agrees at 10 bases. CDR1 SGHVS and CDR2 FQNEAQ come from the germline V gene. J gave up 7 bases and V 2 bases, and 12 bases lay outside the gene matches. CDR3 length: 17 residues. CDR3 nucleotide sequence: TGTGCCAGCAGCTTATTTCCCTCCCGGGGACTAGCGAATACGCAGTATTTT. This gives the protein CASSLFPSRGLANTQYF.

The rearrangement uses TRBV2 and TRBJ1-2; 7 positions agree with TRBD1. This CDR3 has 14 residues. Germline-derived CDR1 and CDR2 are SNHLY and FYNNEI. The V gene end was trimmed by 6 bases and the J gene end by 0 bases; junction bases not matched to a gene: 4. The CDR3 nucleotides are TGTGCCAGCAGAGGAGACAGGGCTAACTATGGCTACACCTTC. The encoded protein is CASRGDRANYGYTF.

This clone was seen only a few times. The rearrangement links TRBV29-1 to TRBJ2-1, with TRBD1 identical over 7 bases. Unmatched junction bases numbered 6, after V lost 7 bases and J lost 0 bases. This CDR3 comprises 14 residues. The V gene's germline CDR1 is SQVTM and CDR2 ANQGSEA. This chain's CDR3 is CSGGEGASYNEQFF. In DNA form, the CDR3 reads TGCAGCGGAGGAGAGGGGGCCTCCTACAATGAGCAGTTCTTC.

The chain combines TRBV3-1 (or the pseudogene TRBV3-2) with TRBJ2-3, with D tentatively TRBD2 (6 bases). Germline CDR1 and CDR2: LGHDT and YNNKEL (reference sequence). Trimming cost V 2 bases and J 6 bases, with 15 bases left between them. The CDR3 has 15 amino acids. CDR3 residues: CASSQNGGRYDTQYF. CDR3 nucleotides: TGTGCCAGCAGCCAAAACGGGGGACGCTATGATACGCAGTATTTT.